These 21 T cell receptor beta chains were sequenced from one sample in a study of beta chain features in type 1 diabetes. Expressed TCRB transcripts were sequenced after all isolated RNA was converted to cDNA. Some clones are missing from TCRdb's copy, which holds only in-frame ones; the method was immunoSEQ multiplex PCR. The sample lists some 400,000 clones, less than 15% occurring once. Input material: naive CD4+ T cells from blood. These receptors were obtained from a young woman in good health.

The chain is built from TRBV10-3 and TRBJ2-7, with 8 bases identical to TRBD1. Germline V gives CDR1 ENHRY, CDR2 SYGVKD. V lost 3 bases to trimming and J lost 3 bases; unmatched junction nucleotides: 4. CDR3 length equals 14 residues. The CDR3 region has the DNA TGTGCCATCAGTGATAGGGGACAGGTCTACGAGCAGTACTTC. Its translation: CAISDRGQVYEQYF.

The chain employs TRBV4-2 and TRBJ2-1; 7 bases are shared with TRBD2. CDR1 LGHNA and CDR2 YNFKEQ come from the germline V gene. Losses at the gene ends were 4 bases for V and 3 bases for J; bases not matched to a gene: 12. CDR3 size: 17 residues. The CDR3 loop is CASSRSSSGAYYNEQFF. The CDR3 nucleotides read TGTGCCAGCAGCCGTTCCTCTAGCGGAGCCTACTACAATGAGCAGTTCTTC.

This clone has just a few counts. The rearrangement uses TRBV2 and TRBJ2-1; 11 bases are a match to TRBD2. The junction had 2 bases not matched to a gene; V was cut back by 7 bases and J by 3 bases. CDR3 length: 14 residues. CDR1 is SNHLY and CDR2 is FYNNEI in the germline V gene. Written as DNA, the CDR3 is TGTGCCAGCAAGGGACTAGCGGACTACAATGAGCAGTTCTTC. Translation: CASKGLADYNEQFF. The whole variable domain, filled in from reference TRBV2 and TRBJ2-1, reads EPEVTQTPSHQVTQMGQEVILRCVPISNHLYFYWYRQILGQKVEFLVSFYNNEISEKSEIFDDQFSVERPDGSNFTLKIRSTKLEDSAMYFCASKGLADYNEQFFGPGTRLTVL.

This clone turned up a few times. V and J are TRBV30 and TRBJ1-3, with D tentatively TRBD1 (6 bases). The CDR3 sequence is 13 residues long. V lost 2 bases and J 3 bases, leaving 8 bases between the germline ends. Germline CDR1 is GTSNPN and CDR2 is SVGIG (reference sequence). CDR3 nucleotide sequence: TGTGCCTGGAGTACAGGGCTTGGAAACACCATATATTTT. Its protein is CAWSTGLGNTIYF.

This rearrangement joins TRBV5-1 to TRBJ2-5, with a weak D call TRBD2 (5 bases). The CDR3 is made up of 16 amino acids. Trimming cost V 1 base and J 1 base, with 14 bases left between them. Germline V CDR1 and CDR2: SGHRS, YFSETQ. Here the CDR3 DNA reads TGCGCCAGCAGCTTGCGGGGATCGAACACCCAAGAGACCCAGTACTTC. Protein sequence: CASSLRGSNTQETQYF.

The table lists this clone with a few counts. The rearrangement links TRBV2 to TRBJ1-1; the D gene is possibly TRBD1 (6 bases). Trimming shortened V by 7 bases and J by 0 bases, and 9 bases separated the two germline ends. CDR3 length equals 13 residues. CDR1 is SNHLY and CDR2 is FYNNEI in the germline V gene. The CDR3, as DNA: TGTGCCAGCACCGGACAGATGAACACTGAAGCTTTCTTT. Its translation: CASTGQMNTEAFF.

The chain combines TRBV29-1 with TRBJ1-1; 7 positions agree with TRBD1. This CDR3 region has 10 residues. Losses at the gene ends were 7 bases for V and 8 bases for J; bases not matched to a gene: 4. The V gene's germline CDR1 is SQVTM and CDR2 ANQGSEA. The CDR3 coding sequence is TGCAGCGCAGAGGGGGCGGAAGCTTTCTTT. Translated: CSAEGAEAFF.

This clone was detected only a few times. This chain's CDR3 is CASSFNTRGFEQFF. The CDR3 DNA reads as TGTGCCAGCAGCTTTAACACCCGAGGCTTTGAGCAGTTCTTC. The chain carries TRBV11-2 and TRBJ2-1, with D unresolved. The CDR3 consists of 14 residues. Trimming stripped 3 bases from V and 9 bases from J, with 15 bases between. Germline lookup yields CDR1 SGHAT and CDR2 FQNNGV.

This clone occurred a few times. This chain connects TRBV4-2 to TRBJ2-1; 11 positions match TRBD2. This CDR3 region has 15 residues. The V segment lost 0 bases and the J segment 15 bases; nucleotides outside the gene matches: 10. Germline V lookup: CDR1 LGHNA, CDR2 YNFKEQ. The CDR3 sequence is CASSQDPVAGGPRFF. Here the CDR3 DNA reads TGTGCCAGCAGCCAAGATCCGGTAGCGGGAGGGCCTCGGTTCTTC.

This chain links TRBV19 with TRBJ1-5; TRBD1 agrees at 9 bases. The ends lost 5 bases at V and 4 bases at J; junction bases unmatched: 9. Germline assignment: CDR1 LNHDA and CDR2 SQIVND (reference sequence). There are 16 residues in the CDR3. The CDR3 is CASSSGQGIGNQPQHF. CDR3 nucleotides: TGTGCCAGTAGTTCCGGACAGGGGATTGGTAATCAGCCCCAGCATTTT.

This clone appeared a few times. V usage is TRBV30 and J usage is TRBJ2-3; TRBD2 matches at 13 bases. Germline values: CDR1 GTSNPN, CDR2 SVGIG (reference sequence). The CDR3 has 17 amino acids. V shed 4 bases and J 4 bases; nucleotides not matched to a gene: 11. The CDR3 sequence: CAWNQGLAGVSADTQYF. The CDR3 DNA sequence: TGTGCCTGGAACCAAGGACTAGCGGGAGTATCGGCAGATACGCAGTATTTT. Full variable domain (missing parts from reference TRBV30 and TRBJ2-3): SQTIHQWPATLVQPVGSPLSLECTVEGTSNPNLYWYRQAAGRGLQLLFYSVGIGQISSEVPQNLSASRPQDRQFILSSKKLLLSDSGFYLCAWNQGLAGVSADTQYFGPGTRLTVL.

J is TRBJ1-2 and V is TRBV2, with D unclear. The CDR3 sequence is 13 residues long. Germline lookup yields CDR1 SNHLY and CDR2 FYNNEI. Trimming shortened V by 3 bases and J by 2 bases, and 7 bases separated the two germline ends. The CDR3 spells CASSEARNYGYTF. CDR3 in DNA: TGTGCCAGCAGTGAGGCCAGGAACTATGGCTACACCTTC.

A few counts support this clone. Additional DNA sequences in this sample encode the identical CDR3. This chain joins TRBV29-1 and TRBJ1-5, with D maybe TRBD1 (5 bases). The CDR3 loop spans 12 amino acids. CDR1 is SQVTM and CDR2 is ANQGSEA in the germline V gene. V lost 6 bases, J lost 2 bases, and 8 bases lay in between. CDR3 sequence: CSVGGGNQPQHF. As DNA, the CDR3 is TGCAGCGTGGGGGGTGGCAATCAGCCCCAGCATTTT. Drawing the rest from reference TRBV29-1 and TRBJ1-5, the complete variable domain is SAVISQKPSRDICQRGTSLTIQCQVDSQVTMMFWYRQQPGQSLTLIATANQGSEATYESGFVIDKFPISRPNLTFSTLTVSNMSPEDSSIYLCSVGGGNQPQHFGDGTRLSIL.

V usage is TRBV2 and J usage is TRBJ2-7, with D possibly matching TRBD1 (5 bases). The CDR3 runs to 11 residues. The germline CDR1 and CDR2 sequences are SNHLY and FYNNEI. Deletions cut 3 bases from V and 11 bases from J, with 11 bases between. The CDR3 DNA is TGTGCCAGCAGTGATGAGGCAGGGAAGTACTTC. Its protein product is CASSDEAGKYF.

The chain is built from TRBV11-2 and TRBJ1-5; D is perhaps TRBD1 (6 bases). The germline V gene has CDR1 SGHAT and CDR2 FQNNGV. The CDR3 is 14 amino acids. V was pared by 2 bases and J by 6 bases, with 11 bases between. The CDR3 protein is CASSLTGPPQPQHF. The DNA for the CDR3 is TGTGCCAGCAGCTTAACAGGGCCGCCTCAGCCCCAGCATTTT.

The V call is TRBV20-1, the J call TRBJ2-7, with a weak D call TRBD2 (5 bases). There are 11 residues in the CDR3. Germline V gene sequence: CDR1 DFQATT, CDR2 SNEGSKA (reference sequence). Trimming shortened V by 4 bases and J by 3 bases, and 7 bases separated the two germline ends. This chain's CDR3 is CSATGIYEQYF. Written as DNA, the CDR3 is TGCAGTGCTACCGGGATCTACGAGCAGTACTTC.

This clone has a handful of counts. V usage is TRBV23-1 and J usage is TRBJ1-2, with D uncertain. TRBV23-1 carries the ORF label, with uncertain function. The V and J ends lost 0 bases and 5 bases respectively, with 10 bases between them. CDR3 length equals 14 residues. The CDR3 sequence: CASSQSEQPYGYTF. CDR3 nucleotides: TGCGCCAGCAGTCAATCGGAACAGCCTTATGGCTACACCTTC.

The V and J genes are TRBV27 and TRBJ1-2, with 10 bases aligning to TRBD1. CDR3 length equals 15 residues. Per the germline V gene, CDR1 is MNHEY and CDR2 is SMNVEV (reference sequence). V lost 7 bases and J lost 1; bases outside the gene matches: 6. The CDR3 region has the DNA TGTGCCAGCACCCGGGGACAGGGGAGTAACTATGGCTACACCTTC. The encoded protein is CASTRGQGSNYGYTF.

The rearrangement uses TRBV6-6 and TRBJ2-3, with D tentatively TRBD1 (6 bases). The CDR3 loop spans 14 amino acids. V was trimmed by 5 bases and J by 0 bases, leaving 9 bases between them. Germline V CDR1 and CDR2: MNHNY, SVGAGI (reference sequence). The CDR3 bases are TGTGCCAGCAGTCGGACAGATAGCACAGATACGCAGTATTTT. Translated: CASSRTDSTDTQYF.

The CDR3 DNA reads TGTGCCACCAGCAGCGGGAGCGATGGAGAGACCCAGTACTTC. It encodes CATSSGSDGETQYF. The chain joins TRBV15 to TRBJ2-5; weak D call: TRBD2 (6 bases). The V end was cut by 3 bases, the J end by 4 bases, with 12 bases between. The length of the CDR3 is 14 residues. The V gene's germline CDR1 is LNHNV and CDR2 YYDKDF (reference sequence).

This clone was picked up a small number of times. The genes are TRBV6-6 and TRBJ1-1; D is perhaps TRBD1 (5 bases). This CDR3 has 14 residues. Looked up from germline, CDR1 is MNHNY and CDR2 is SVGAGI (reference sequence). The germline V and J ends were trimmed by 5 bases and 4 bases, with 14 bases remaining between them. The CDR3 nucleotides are TGTGCCAGCAGTAACCAGGGAAGGGTCACTGAAGCTTTCTTT. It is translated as CASSNQGRVTEAFF.